The sequence of this T cell receptor (beta chain) was determined in a study of blood T cell repertoires in COVID-19. Study background: T cells, B-cell-depleted T cells, or PBMCs supplied cDNA or gDNA.

As handled by the study authors: Amplification of reference gene primers provided the estimated nucleated cell counts. Only in-frame clones appear in the TCRdb table, and some are missing; sequencing was by immunoSEQ multiplex PCR. That table is the source of V, J and clone size, and D and trimming were worked out from the DNA. This sample has about 150,000 clones, with approximately 86% found just once. This clone turned up a few times. A read error may account for a junction end that differs from germline. There are 9 residues in the CDR3. Germline V gene lookup returns CDR1 LGHNA and CDR2 YSLEER. This TCR derives from a middle-aged woman who had been exposed to COVID-19. The chain couples TRBV4-3 to TRBJ2-7; the match to TRBD1 covers 8 bases. Sequenced: PBMCs or T cells enriched from blood (not recorded which). CDR3 in DNA: TGCGCCAGCAGCCAGGACAGGGTTTTC. It codes for CASSQDRVF.